A single sample gave rise to the 31 T cell receptor beta chains below, sequenced in a study of neurological immune-mediated disorders. One entry per CDR3 protein results from TCRdb running MiXCR on the 5' RACE reads. The sample holds tens of thousands of distinct CDR3 sequences, 13% to 15% seen once. Material: PBMCs. All receptors come from a woman aged 50 to 60 in good health.

The chain links TRBV20-1 to TRBJ1-1; D is possibly TRBD1 (5 bases). The CDR3 runs to 15 residues. Trimming shortened V by 0 bases and J by 1 base, and 12 bases separated the two germline ends. CDR1 and CDR2 (germline): DFQATT, SNEGSKA (reference sequence). CDR3: CSARDRRGANTEAFF. The CDR3 region has the DNA TGCAGTGCTAGAGATCGGAGGGGTGCGAACACTGAAGCTTTCTTT.

This clonotype was recorded at least ten times. The chain employs TRBV7-9 and TRBJ1-1; D remains ambiguous. Per the germline V gene, CDR1 is SEHNR and CDR2 is FQNEAQ (reference sequence). This CDR3 has 14 residues. Between the trimmed V and J ends, which lost 5 bases and 3 bases, there was a span of 13 bases. The CDR3, as DNA: TGTGCCAGCAGCCTTTGGGGTGATTACACTGAAGCTTTCTTT. Protein: CASSLWGDYTEAFF.

The sample holds many counts of this clonotype. V and J are TRBV5-1 and TRBJ2-1, with 11 bases aligning to TRBD2. The junction had 10 bases not matched to a gene; V was cut back by 4 bases and J by 4 bases. Germline V CDR1 and CDR2: SGHRS, YFSETQ. The CDR3 spans 17 residues. The CDR3: CASSPDLTSGTYNEQFF. In DNA, the CDR3 is TGCGCCAGCAGCCCCGACCTGACTAGCGGGACGTACAATGAGCAGTTCTTC.

At least ten counts were recorded for this clonotype. The rearrangement uses TRBV20-1 and TRBJ2-1; 13 bases line up with TRBD2. The CDR3 has 18 residues. Germline lookup yields CDR1 DFQATT and CDR2 SNEGSKA (reference sequence). J was trimmed by 0 bases and V by 4 bases; bases with no gene match: 9. CDR3 in DNA: TGCAGTGCTATGACTAGCGGGGGGCTTCCGAGCTCCTACAATGAGCAGTTCTTC. Amino acids: CSAMTSGGLPSSYNEQFF.

This clonotype occurred many times. The V call is TRBV20-1, the J call TRBJ2-5; 7 bases line up with TRBD2. The CDR3 runs to 11 residues. CDR1 and CDR2 (germline): DFQATT, SNEGSKA (reference sequence). Germline trimming cut 3 bases from V and 5 bases from J; bases unmatched to any gene: 0. CDR3 nucleotides: TGCAGTGCTAGCGGGGGGGAGACCCAGTACTTC. Translation: CSASGGETQYF.

This clonotype was counted at least ten times. The chain carries TRBV5-6 and TRBJ2-7; no definite D call. The CDR3 is made up of 13 amino acids. From germline, CDR1 is SGHDT and CDR2 YYEEEE. V was trimmed by 1 base and J by 3 bases, leaving 8 bases between them. Here the CDR3 DNA reads TGTGCCAGCAGCTTGACTATGAACTACGAGCAGTACTTC. Protein: CASSLTMNYEQYF.

This clonotype came up many times. The J gene is TRBJ2-4, the V gene TRBV5-5; 14 bases match TRBD2. Trimming at V came to 3 bases and at J to 9 bases, leaving 8 bases not matched to a gene. The CDR3 has 16 amino acids. Looked up from germline, CDR1 is SGHKS and CDR2 is YYEKEE (reference sequence). Here the CDR3 DNA reads TGTGCCAGCAGCTCCTGGACTAGCGGGGGGAGGGGCATTCAGTACTTC. This encodes CASSSWTSGGRGIQYF.

This clonotype was seen repeatedly, ten times or more. This sequence joins TRBV12-3 or TRBV12-4 and TRBJ2-3; 7 bases are a match to TRBD1. This CDR3 contains 15 residues. Germline trimming cut 5 bases from V and 0 bases from J; bases unmatched to any gene: 5. CDR3 residues: CASSLGTASTDTQYF. Written as DNA, the CDR3 is TGTGCCAGCAGTCTCGGGACAGCTAGCACAGATACGCAGTATTTT.

This clonotype was seen ten or more times. The chain combines TRBV25-1 with TRBJ1-2; D call uncertain. This CDR3 region has 13 residues. Germline V gene data show CDR1 as MGHDK and CDR2 as SYGVNS. V gave up 2 bases and J gave up 2 bases, with 6 bases separating them. CDR3 bases: TGTGCCAGCAGTGAAGGGCAGAACTATGGCTACACCTTC. This encodes CASSEGQNYGYTF.

This chain joins TRBV27 and TRBJ2-5; 8 bases align to TRBD1. The germline V gene has CDR1 MNHEY and CDR2 SMNVEV (reference sequence). CDR3 length: 15 amino acids. Trimming removed 5 bases from V and 5 bases from J; junction bases left unmatched: 10. CDR3 nucleotide sequence: TGTGCCAGCAGTCCCCGGGACAGGTTAGGGGAGACCCAGTACTTC. Protein: CASSPRDRLGETQYF.

This clonotype was recorded many times. The chain couples TRBV6-5 to TRBJ2-1; 7 bases line up with TRBD2. The CDR3 covers 12 residues. The junction had 2 bases not matched to a gene; V was cut back by 8 bases and J by 4 bases. Germline CDR1 is MNHEY and CDR2 is SVGAGI. The CDR3 region has the DNA TGTGCCAGCCGGACTAGTTACAATGAGCAGTTCTTC. Protein sequence: CASRTSYNEQFF.

This clonotype was seen ten or more times. This chain links TRBV20-1 with TRBJ1-4; no clear D gene. CDR1 DFQATT and CDR2 SNEGSKA come from the germline V gene (reference sequence). The CDR3 contains 15 residues. V was cut by 5 bases and J by 0 bases, with 13 bases left in between. CDR3 residues: CSAFPGSTTNEKLFF. CDR3 nucleotides: TGCAGTGCTTTCCCGGGATCCACAACTAATGAAAAACTGTTTTTT.

This clonotype came up many times. The chain joins TRBV5-6 to TRBJ2-2; tentative D call: TRBD2 (6 bases). V was pared by 0 bases and J by 0 bases, with 15 bases between. CDR3 size: 18 residues. Germline loops: CDR1 SGHDT, CDR2 YYEEEE. This CDR3 is CASSLVGTGTPNTGELFF. CDR3 DNA sequence: TGTGCCAGCAGCTTGGTTGGGACCGGGACTCCGAACACCGGGGAGCTGTTTTTT.

The sample holds many counts of this clonotype. CDR3 DNA sequence: TGTGCCAGCAGCCCGGGACAGGGTGGCCGCTATGGCTACACCTTC. Protein sequence: CASSPGQGGRYGYTF. The chain has TRBV7-9 and TRBJ1-2; 9 nucleotides agree with TRBD1. The germline gives CDR1 SEHNR, CDR2 FQNEAQ (reference sequence). V lost 5 bases, J lost 4 bases, and 8 bases stayed unmatched. This CDR3 comprises 15 residues. The complete variable domain, with remaining parts taken from reference TRBV7-9 and TRBJ1-2, reads DTGVSQNPRHKITKRGQNVTFRCDPISEHNRLYWYRQTLGQGPEFLTYFQNEAQLEKSRLLSDRFSAERPKGSFSTLEIQRTEQGDSAMYLCASSPGQGGRYGYTFGSGTRLTVV.

This clonotype was picked up many times. This CDR3 is CASSSALAGGQDTQYF. The CDR3 DNA is TGCGCCAGCAGCTCGGCTCTAGCGGGGGGGCAAGATACGCAGTATTTT. The chain links TRBV5-1 to TRBJ2-3; 12 nucleotides agree with TRBD2. This CDR3 spans 16 amino acids. The junction had 7 bases not matched to a gene; V was cut back by 3 bases and J by 5 bases. The germline V gene encodes CDR1 SGHRS and CDR2 YFSETQ.

About this clonotype itself: This may come from a read error, since a much larger clone is one base off. The rearrangement links TRBV5-1 to TRBJ1-2, with D hard to call. Trimming cost V 7 bases and J 0 bases, with 19 bases left between them. There are 16 residues in the CDR3. Germline V CDR1 and CDR2: SGHRS, YFSETQ. Here the CDR3 DNA reads TGCGCCAGCGCGACGGAACGGGGAACTTCTAACTATGGCTACACCTTC. It encodes CASATERGTSNYGYTF.

In this sample, this clonotype turned up many times. The chain joins TRBV4-1 to TRBJ2-2, with D perhaps matching TRBD2 (6 bases). Germline lookup yields CDR1 MGHRA and CDR2 YSYEKL. Between the trimmed V and J ends, which lost 0 bases and 1 base, there was a span of 9 bases. This CDR3 contains 16 residues. The CDR3 region has the DNA TGCGCCAGCAGCCAAGAGTGGAGGGTGAACACCGGGGAGCTGTTTTTT. This codes for CASSQEWRVNTGELFF.

This clonotype was found many times. The rearrangement links TRBV5-8 to TRBJ1-5; no clear D. CDR3 size: 15 residues. Germline-derived CDR1 and CDR2 are SGHTS and YDEGEE. The V end lost 5 bases, the J end lost 5 bases, and 17 bases lay between the germline ends. The CDR3 region is CASSLSPGPYQPQHF. DNA of the CDR3: TGTGCCAGCAGTCTGTCCCCCGGACCCTATCAGCCCCAGCATTTT.

Of note for this clonotype: Being one base from a much bigger clone, this may be a read error. The chain recombines TRBV5-6 with TRBJ2-7; D unclear. Germline assignment: CDR1 SGHDT and CDR2 YYEEEE. V lost 1 base and J lost 6, with 17 bases in between. The CDR3 loop spans 15 amino acids. DNA for the CDR3: TGTGCCAGCAGCTTGTTGGCCTTCTCGGTGCGCGAGCAGTACTTC. Amino acids: CASSLLAFSVREQYF.

This clonotype was seen ten or more times. This chain uses TRBV5-1 with TRBJ2-3; D perhaps matches TRBD2 (6 bases). Germline V CDR1 and CDR2: SGHRS, YFSETQ. Trimming left V 3 bases short and J 5 bases short, with 10 bases between. The CDR3 length is 13 residues. The CDR3 sequence: CASSSLAGDTQYF. The CDR3 nucleotides read TGCGCCAGCAGCTCACTAGCAGGAGATACGCAGTATTTT.

In this sample, this clonotype turned up once. The chain carries TRBV19 and TRBJ1-5; D unresolved. Germline values: CDR1 LNHDA, CDR2 SQIVND (reference sequence). The ends were cut back, 3 bases at V and 5 bases at J, with 11 bases in the middle. The CDR3 totals 14 residues. The CDR3 here is CASSIGGWDQPQHF. The CDR3 DNA follows: TGTGCCAGTAGTATCGGAGGGTGGGATCAGCCCCAGCATTTT.

On this clonotype: A clone one base away is much larger, so this may be a read error. V and J are TRBV6-5 and TRBJ2-2, with D hard to call. Deletions cut 3 bases from V and 0 bases from J, with 8 bases between. Germline CDR1 reads MNHEY; CDR2 reads SVGAGI. This CDR3 has 15 amino acids. CDR3 DNA: TGTGCCAGCAGTTATCAACAGACGAACACCGGGGAGCTGTTTTTT. Translating it yields CASSYQQTNTGELFF.

The table lists this clonotype with many counts. The J gene is TRBJ2-5, the V gene TRBV15; D gene uncertain. The CDR3 runs 15 residues. Germline V gene sequence: CDR1 LNHNV, CDR2 YYDKDF (reference sequence). Trimming shortened V by 0 bases and J by 2 bases, and 10 bases separated the two germline ends. This CDR3 is CATSRDLGPQETQYF. CDR3 DNA sequence: TGTGCCACCAGCAGAGATCTTGGCCCGCAAGAGACCCAGTACTTC.

This clonotype was seen many times. The chain employs TRBV5-1 and TRBJ2-1, with 9 bases matching TRBD2. Trimming at V came to 2 bases and at J to 0 bases, leaving 3 bases not matched to a gene. CDR1 is SGHRS and CDR2 is YFSETQ in the germline V gene. The CDR3 has 16 residues. CDR3 DNA: TGCGCCAGCAGCTTTTTAGCGGGAGTCTCCTACAATGAGCAGTTCTTC. This codes for CASSFLAGVSYNEQFF.

A remark on this clonotype: This could be a read error, since a much larger clone is one nucleotide away. The V call is TRBV6-5, the J call TRBJ2-7; 7 nucleotides line up with TRBD1. The CDR3 runs 14 residues. With 9 bases clipped from V and 1 base from J, the junction kept 9 bases outside the gene matches. Germline CDR1 is MNHEY and CDR2 is SVGAGI. The CDR3 DNA sequence: TGTGCCAGTCTGAGGGACAGAAGTTCCTACGAGCAGTACTTC. Protein sequence: CASLRDRSSYEQYF.

This clonotype appeared many times. The CDR3 sequence: CASSLWGNEQYF. The CDR3 nucleotides are TGCGCCAGCAGCTTGTGGGGGAACGAGCAGTACTTC. The rearrangement links TRBV5-1 to TRBJ2-7; the D gene could be TRBD1 or TRBD2 (5 bases each). The germline CDR1 and CDR2 sequences are SGHRS and YFSETQ. Trimming removed 1 base at V and 5 bases at J, with 7 bases between. This CDR3 is built from 12 residues.

In this sample, this clonotype turned up many times. The chain employs TRBV5-1 and TRBJ2-3; 10 positions match TRBD2. This CDR3 region has 17 residues. V shed 1 base, J shed 2 bases, and the junction held 7 bases outside the gene matches. Germline V gene data show CDR1 as SGHRS and CDR2 as YFSETQ. Here the CDR3 reads CASSLRGSGGPTDTQYF. As DNA, the CDR3 is TGCGCCAGCAGCTTGAGAGGTAGCGGGGGGCCCACAGATACGCAGTATTTT.

There are many counts of this clonotype. The chain couples TRBV20-1 to TRBJ2-3; TRBD2 agrees at 13 bases. V gave up 5 bases and J gave up 6 bases; unmatched junction bases: 11. The CDR3 is made up of 16 amino acids. The germline V gene has CDR1 DFQATT and CDR2 SNEGSKA (reference sequence). The CDR3 sequence is CSALGRTSGSKDTQYF. DNA of the CDR3: TGCAGTGCTTTAGGGCGGACTAGCGGGAGTAAGGATACGCAGTATTTT.

This clonotype was counted only a few times. This chain links TRBV29-1 with TRBJ1-2, with D possibly matching TRBD1 (6 bases). Germline V gives CDR1 SQVTM, CDR2 ANQGSEA. This CDR3 has 13 amino acids. Trimming took off 4 bases at V and 0 bases at J, with 9 bases between the two ends. CDR3 loop: CSVAGGPNYGYTF. CDR3 sequence (DNA): TGCAGCGTTGCTGGGGGGCCTAACTATGGCTACACCTTC.

In this sample, this clonotype turned up many times. The chain employs TRBV28 and TRBJ2-1, with D unclear. V gave up 6 bases and J gave up 7 bases, with 19 bases separating them. This CDR3 has 15 amino acids. Germline CDR1 and CDR2: MDHEN and SYDVKM. The CDR3 protein is CASRSSSLQGNEQFF. The CDR3, as DNA: TGTGCCAGCAGATCCTCGAGCCTCCAAGGGAATGAGCAGTTCTTC.

This clonotype was recorded at least ten times. The rearrangement links TRBV7-2 to TRBJ2-3; D may be TRBD2 (6 bases). This CDR3 has 15 residues. CDR1 is SGHTA and CDR2 is FQGNSA in the germline V gene. V lost 5 bases, J lost 4 bases, and 16 bases lay in between. Written as DNA, the CDR3 is TGTGCCAGCAGCCTCGCGCCTAGCGCTTCAGATACGCAGTATTTT. Translated: CASSLAPSASDTQYF.